This TCR beta chain is from a study of T cell responses to AZD1222 COVID-19 vaccine. Overall study: The analysis combined second doses at about 4 or about 12 weeks.

Trimming pared 3 bases from V and 1 base from J, leaving 3 bases between. This CDR3 is 12 amino acids long. Germline V gene lookup returns CDR1 MNHEY and CDR2 SVGEGT. Findings and limits, study-wide: Clonal diversity may have been underestimated in mostly white British donors.

About this clone itself: Antigen specificity is unknown.

TCRdb keeps only in-frame clones here, not all; method: immunoSEQ multiplex PCR. The sample lists more than 100,000 clones; approximately 88% were seen once. This clonotype was sampled from an adult in good health. The genes are TRBV6-2 or TRBV6-3 and TRBJ1-2; D unresolved. This specimen consisted of peripheral blood, obtained on day 0 of AZD1222 vaccination. CDR3 DNA: TGTGCCAGCAGTTATAATAACTATGGCTACACCTTC. It codes for CASSYNNYGYTF.